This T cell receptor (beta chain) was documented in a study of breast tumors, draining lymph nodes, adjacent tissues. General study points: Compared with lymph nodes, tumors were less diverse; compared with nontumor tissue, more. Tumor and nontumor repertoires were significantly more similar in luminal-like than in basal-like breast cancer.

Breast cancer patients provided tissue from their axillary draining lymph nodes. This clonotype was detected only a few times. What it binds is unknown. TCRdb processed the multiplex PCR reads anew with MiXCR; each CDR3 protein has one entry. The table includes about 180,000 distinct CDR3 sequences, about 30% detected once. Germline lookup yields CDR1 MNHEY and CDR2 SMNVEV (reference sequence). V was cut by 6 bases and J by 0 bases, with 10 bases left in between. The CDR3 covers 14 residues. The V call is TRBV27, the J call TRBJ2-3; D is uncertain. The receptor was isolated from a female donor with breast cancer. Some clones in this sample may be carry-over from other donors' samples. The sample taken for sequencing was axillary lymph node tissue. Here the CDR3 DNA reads TGTGCCAGCAGCGGGCGCACGAGCACAGATACGCAGTATTTT. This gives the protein CASSGRTSTDTQYF.